This is a list of T cell receptor beta chains from one sample in a study of blood T cell repertoires in COVID-19. Data came from immunoSEQ multiplex PCR; TCRdb stores just in-frame clones and leaves some out. The table lists around 60,000 clones, roughly 79% of them singletons. Sequencing was carried out using peripheral blood. The receptors here all came from a woman aged 80 or over with active or convalescent COVID-19. The CDR3 runs from the conserved cysteine through the conserved F or W. The D gene is left open where the match is weak. Some rows have no size entry. The others give once, few or many, or a class for an expanded clone.

cdr3_nt cdr3_aa clone_size j_call d_call v_call
TGTGCCAGTAGTCGGACAGGGGACGAGCAGTACTTC CASSRTGDEQYF . TRBJ2-7 TRBD1 TRBV19
TGTGCCAGTATTCGGGGTTCCGGTGGAAACACCATATATTTT CASIRGSGGNTIYF . TRBJ1-3 . TRBV19
TGTGCCAGCAGTTTGACACGAGATCAGCCCCAGCATTTT CASSLTRDQPQHF . TRBJ1-5 . TRBV12-3/TRBV12-4
TGTGCCAGTAGTAGACAGGGGACGAACACCGGGGAGCTGTTTTTT CASSRQGTNTGELFF . TRBJ2-2 TRBD1 TRBV19
TGTGCCAGTACCTTAGGGGGGGAGGGCAATCAGCCCCAGCATTTT CASTLGGEGNQPQHF . TRBJ1-5 . TRBV19
TGCGCCAGCAGTGCCCAAATAGCTGCCGAGCAGTACTTC CASSAQIAAEQYF . TRBJ2-7 . TRBV10-1
TGTGCCAGGGGGGGGCAGGGTAAGAATCAGCCCCAGCATTTT CARGGQGKNQPQHF . TRBJ1-5 . TRBV21-1
TGTGCCAGCAGTTCCCAGGACACTAACTATGGCTACACCTTC CASSSQDTNYGYTF . TRBJ1-2 . TRBV28
TGCGCCAGCAGCCAAGATTCGGGACACGGCGAGACCCAGTACTTC CASSQDSGHGETQYF once TRBJ2-5 . TRBV4-3
. CASSSGSGDILSYNEQFF . TRBJ2-1 . TRBV10-1
TGTGCCAGCAGTTTAGTGTTTACAGGTTACACTGAAGCTTTCTTT CASSLVFTGYTEAFF . TRBJ1-1 . TRBV28
TGTGCCAGCTCACCACGGGGGCAGCAAACTAACTATGGCTACACCTTC CASSPRGQQTNYGYTF . TRBJ1-2 . TRBV18
TGTGCCAGCAGTTGGGTGGGACAGGGAAGGACTGAAGCTTTCTTT CASSWVGQGRTEAFF . TRBJ1-1 TRBD1 TRBV27
TGTGCCAGCAGCGCTAGCACTTCTTCCTACGAGCAGTACTTC CASSASTSSYEQYF . TRBJ2-7 . TRBV9
TGTGCCAGCAGTTACGCGACGGGACTCCCGTACTTC CASSYATGLPYF few TRBJ2-5 . TRBV6-6
TGTGCCAGTAGTATAGAGTCAGGGCCTAATGAAAAACTGTTTTTT CASSIESGPNEKLFF . TRBJ1-4 . TRBV19
TGTGCCAGTAGATGGACAGGAGTCACAGATACGCAGTATTTT CASRWTGVTDTQYF . TRBJ2-3 TRBD1 TRBV19
TGTGCCAGCAGCGTAGTGTGGCAGGGAGGCGATACGCAGTATTTT CASSVVWQGGDTQYF . TRBJ2-3 . TRBV9
TGTGCCACCAGCAGAGAGGCGGACTACGAGCAGTACTTC CATSREADYEQYF . TRBJ2-7 . TRBV15
TGCGCCAGCAGCTTGCGAACAGGGGGTAGCACTGAAGCTTTCTTT CASSLRTGGSTEAFF . TRBJ1-1 TRBD1 TRBV5-1
TGCGCCAGCAGAACCCACTTCACGGCTAATGAAAAACTGTTTTTT CASRTHFTANEKLFF . TRBJ1-4 . TRBV5-1
TGTGCCAGCAGCTTAAGATGGCGGGGGGCAGATACGCAGTATTTT CASSLRWRGADTQYF . TRBJ2-3 TRBD2 TRBV7-2
TGTGCCAGCAGCAAGGGACTAGCGATCCCCTACGAGCAGTACTTC CASSKGLAIPYEQYF . TRBJ2-7 TRBD2 TRBV7-2
TGTGCCAGCCGGCAGGGGAATTCACCCCTCCACTTT CASRQGNSPLHF few TRBJ1-6 . TRBV5-4
TGCGCCAGCAGCCAAGAATGGCTTGCAACTAATGAAAAACTGTTTTTT CASSQEWLATNEKLFF once TRBJ1-4 . TRBV4-3
TGCGCCAGCAGCATTGATGGGACTAGCGGGGAGAATGAGCAGTTCTTC CASSIDGTSGENEQFF . TRBJ2-1 TRBD2 TRBV5-1
TGCGCCAGCAGCCAAGAGCTCGGCGGGTCCCAGCCCCAGCATTTT CASSQELGGSQPQHF few TRBJ1-5 . TRBV4-1
TGTGCCAGCAGTTGGGTCCAGGGTGGATCTGAAGCTTTCTTT CASSWVQGGSEAFF . TRBJ1-1 . TRBV2
TGTGCCAGCAGCCAACGACAGGGGGCGATTTTAATGGGCTACACCTTC CASSQRQGAILMGYTF . TRBJ1-2 TRBD1 TRBV11-2
TGTGCCAGCAGCCCACAGGGTCAAGGGACAGATACGCAGTATTTT CASSPQGQGTDTQYF . TRBJ2-3 . TRBV7-3
TGTGCCAGCAGCTTAATGACAAGCACAGATACGCAGTATTTT CASSLMTSTDTQYF . TRBJ2-3 . TRBV11-2
TGTGCCAGTAGTTCACCCGAACTCAATCAGCCCCAGCATTTT CASSSPELNQPQHF . TRBJ1-5 . TRBV19
TGTGCCAGCACCCAAGGGAGGGGATTCACTGAAGCTTTCTTT CASTQGRGFTEAFF . TRBJ1-1 . TRBV25-1
TGCGCCAGCAGCCCTGGGACAGGGGTTGGAAACACCATATATTTT CASSPGTGVGNTIYF . TRBJ1-3 TRBD1 TRBV4-3
TGTGCCAGCAGCGACGGACAGGGGTTGACACCCCTCCACTTT CASSDGQGLTPLHF few TRBJ1-6 TRBD1 TRBV9
TGTGCCAGCAGTTACTTACCGGGACTAGCGGGGGGATTCACAGATACGCAGTATTTT CASSYLPGLAGGFTDTQYF . TRBJ2-3 TRBD2 TRBV6-2/TRBV6-3
TGTGCCATCAGTGGATGGGCTAGCGGTGACACAGATACGCAGTATTTT CAISGWASGDTDTQYF . TRBJ2-3 TRBD2 TRBV10-3
TGTGCCAGTGGAAAACAGCACCTGAACACTGAAGCTTTCTTT CASGKQHLNTEAFF . TRBJ1-1 . TRBV19
TGTGCCAGCAGTTACTCGGGACAGGGTAGCAACTATGGCTACACCTTC CASSYSGQGSNYGYTF . TRBJ1-2 TRBD1 TRBV6-5
TGTGCCAGCAGTTACTCAGCCGGGACTGGAACCTCATTT CASSYSAGTGTSF . TRBJ2-2 . TRBV6-2/TRBV6-3
TGTGCCAGCAGTTGGACACCCGGTGTCAAGACCGGGGAGCTGTTTTTT CASSWTPGVKTGELFF . TRBJ2-2 . TRBV6-2/TRBV6-3
TGCGCCAGCAGCTTAGACAGGGTCGGGCAAGAGACCCAGTACTTC CASSLDRVGQETQYF . TRBJ2-5 TRBD1 TRBV5-1
TGTGCCAGCAGCTCCGGGACAGGGGTGCGAGGAAACACCATATATTTT CASSSGTGVRGNTIYF few TRBJ1-3 TRBD1 TRBV5-4
TGCGCCAGCCTTGTTCAGGACAGGGACTATGGCTACACCTTC CASLVQDRDYGYTF . TRBJ1-2 TRBD1 TRBV10-1
TGTGCCAGCAGCTTCCTTTTAACTAGCGGGAGCACAGATACGCAGTATTTT CASSFLLTSGSTDTQYF . TRBJ2-3 TRBD2 TRBV11-2
TGTGCCAGCAGCTTATTGGAGTATGGCTACACCTTC CASSLLEYGYTF . TRBJ1-2 . TRBV7-2